This record covers a single T cell receptor beta chain. Its antigen is not yet known. No base-level quality is on record; no much larger clone is a single base apart. Inclusive of the bounding cysteine and phenylalanine, the CDR3 is 16 residues long. Only the CDR3 DNA stays, 48 bases, in frame from base 1. CDR1 and CDR2, looked up from the germline V gene, are MDHEN and SYDVKM. After removal of 6 bases from V and 3 bases from J, the junction retains 11 bases not matched to a gene. The protocol used for the library was multiplex PCR. Sequencer: Illumina HiSeq 2500. TCRbeta libraries were constructed through three rounds of nested PCR with primers (Table S4) according to protocols adapted from ARM-PCR. PCR products of 200-500 bp were gel-excised and purified with the QIAquick gel extraction kit before sequencing. In the paper's pipeline: Reads were cleaned using Trimmomatic, were merged into complete CDR3 sequences using FLASH, and were assigned to V(D)J germline segments using MiTCR. VDJtools was used to compute clonal diversity as the inverse Simpson's index. A read counted as productive if the sequence was in-frame and lacked a premature stop codon. The public reads were run again by TCRdb, first through fastp at Q25 and then through MiXCR, and only productive beta chains were kept. Each CDR3 protein gets just one entry, which takes the most common genes and DNA from the rows behind it. Clone size and V and J calls follow TCRdb, not the original study. Here the sample has about 44,000 distinct CDR3 sequences; roughly three fifths occur a single time. The ten largest clones add up to about 20% of the sample.

These data come from a study of tumor and adjacent non-tumor tissue in lung cancer listed by TCRdb under 2018. As for the study more broadly: Of the cohort, roughly 12 patients had adenocarcinoma, 2 had squamous cell carcinoma and 1 had small cell lung cancer. The roughly 15 enrolled patients, of whom some ten were men and 5 were women, were aged 31 to 76 years and were diagnosed with TNM stage I to III disease. A total of fewer than 150 million productive TCRbeta reads were generated by sequencing, corresponding to an average of about 4.2 million reads per sample. The study compared bulk TCRbeta repertoires from lung tumor tissue and matched distant non-tumor lung tissue of more than 12 lung cancer patients. Around 30 paired specimens, one tumor and one normal lung sample per patient, were profiled by TCRbeta CDR3 sequencing. What the authors observed across the whole study: Neither the sequencing platform nor unique molecular identifiers are mentioned in the methods. With only approximately 16 patients in the cohort, the authors noted that larger samples and more detailed clinical data are needed. TCR diversity (inverse Simpson) was significantly higher in tumor than in normal lung tissue (431.37 vs 166.20, P = 0.0075, Mann-Whitney U test). Because peripheral blood was not sequenced, the blood TCRbeta repertoires of the lung cancer patients in the study went unexamined. Significantly higher TCR diversity was found in younger patients, and higher tumor TCR diversity was associated with shorter overall and disease-free survival. A significantly larger cumulative share of the repertoire was made up by the top 100 clones in normal lung than in tumor tissue.

RNA was extracted from bulk unsorted tissue and checked for quality with a NanoDrop ND-1000 and an Agilent 2100. The normal lung samples consisted of distant non-tumor tissue collected more than 3 cm from the tumor edge. All donors had newly diagnosed lung cancer, had not received prior chemotherapy, and were admitted for thoracic surgery in China between August and November 2014. Patients who had received previous radiotherapy or chemotherapy, or who had another concurrent cancer, were excluded from the study. Surgical tissue pieces of roughly 1-2 cm3 were preserved in RNAlater solution and were kept at -80 degrees C until use.

The chain is assembled from TRBV28 and TRBJ1-5; 7 central bases correspond to TRBD1. This clonotype originated in a woman aged 40 to 49 with non-small cell lung cancer. Sequenced sample: distant non-tumor lung tissue. The DNA is as follows: TGTGCCAGCAGGGGGACCGGGACAGCCTTCAATCAGCCCCAGCATTTT. This codes for CASRGTGTAFNQPQHF.